The present TCR beta chain was sequenced within a study of blood T cells in healthy people across ages. Per the germline V gene, CDR1 is SGHRS and CDR2 is YFSETQ. The CDR3 has 14 residues. Points on this clonotype: Its antigen is not identified.

Through a sample-barcoded 5' primer and a J-beta primer mix, a second PCR was run for 7 to 11 cycles. Each CDR3 protein gets one entry after TCRdb re-called the 5' RACE reads with MiXCR. The profile shows more than 900,000 distinct CDR3 sequences, almost 25% of them singletons. Broader study findings: PBMCs left unsorted prevented a conclusive naive versus antigen-experienced comparison.

Another study also made use of these data, one on T cells of mothers and their children. From that paper: Nine systemically healthy Caucasian donors: three mothers, six children.

This chain uses TRBV5-1 with TRBJ2-5; D may be TRBD1 (5 bases). The J call may be incorrect, as the DNA end agrees better with TRBJ2-7. The sample comprised blood. This sequence originates from a girl aged 2 to 9 in good health. CDR3 in DNA: TGCGCCAGCTCAGGGCTCTCTATGGCGGACGAGCAGTACTTC. Translation: CASSGLSMADEQYF.